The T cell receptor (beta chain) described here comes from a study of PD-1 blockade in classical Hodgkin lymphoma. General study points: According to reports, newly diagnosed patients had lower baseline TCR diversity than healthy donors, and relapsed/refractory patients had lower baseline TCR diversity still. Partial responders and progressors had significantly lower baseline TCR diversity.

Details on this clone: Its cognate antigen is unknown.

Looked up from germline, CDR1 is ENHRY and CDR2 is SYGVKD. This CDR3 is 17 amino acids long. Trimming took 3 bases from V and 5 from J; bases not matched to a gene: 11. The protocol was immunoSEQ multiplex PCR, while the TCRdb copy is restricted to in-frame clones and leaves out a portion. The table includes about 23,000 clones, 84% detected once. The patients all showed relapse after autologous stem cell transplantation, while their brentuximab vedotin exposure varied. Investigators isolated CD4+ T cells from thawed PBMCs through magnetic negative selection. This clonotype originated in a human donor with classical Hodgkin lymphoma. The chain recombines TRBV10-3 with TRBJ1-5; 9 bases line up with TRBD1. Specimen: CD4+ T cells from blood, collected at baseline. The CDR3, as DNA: TGTGCCATCAGTGATACCCAGTTGAGACAGGGGGATCAGCCCCAGCATTTT. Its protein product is CAISDTQLRQGDQPQHF.